The 32 T cell receptor beta chains below were found in one sample sequenced in a study of control samples from healthy donors and cancer patients. Method: immunoSEQ multiplex PCR; TCRdb's copy keeps in-frame clones and lacks some. This table holds some 80,000 clones, 70% to 90% found once. Input material: PBMCs. These receptors were taken from a woman aged 55 to 70 with head and neck cancer.

The gene calls are TRBV7-8 and TRBJ1-5; 7 bases are a match to TRBD1. The ends lost 1 base at V and 3 bases at J; junction bases unmatched: 3. Germline V CDR1 and CDR2: SGHVS, FQNEAQ. The CDR3 has 15 residues. The CDR3 region is CASSLDTGVNQPQHF. In DNA, the CDR3 is TGTGCCAGCAGCTTAGACACAGGGGTCAATCAGCCCCAGCATTTT.

The chain links TRBV5-4 to TRBJ2-7; no clear D. CDR1 SGHNT and CDR2 YYREEE come from the germline V gene (reference sequence). The CDR3 has 16 amino acids. V lost 0 bases, J lost 2 bases, and 15 bases lay in between. CDR3 sequence (DNA): TGTGCCAGCAGCTTGGCCGGCCCAATTTCAACCTACGAGCAGTACTTC. Its protein is CASSLAGPISTYEQYF.

This clone was recorded once. The chain is built from TRBV11-3 and TRBJ1-1; D may be TRBD1 (5 bases). The CDR3 is 15 amino acids. Trimming removed 1 base from V and 0 bases from J, with 9 bases in between. Germline CDR1 and CDR2: SGHNT and YENEEA. CDR3 nucleotides: TGTGCCAGCAGCTTAGGGGCAGGGATGAACACTGAAGCTTTCTTT. Its protein product is CASSLGAGMNTEAFF.

The J gene is TRBJ1-4, the V gene TRBV7-2, with TRBD1 matching 9 bases. Looked up from germline, CDR1 is SGHTA and CDR2 is FQGNSA. This CDR3 comprises 15 residues. V was clipped by 1 base and J by 8 bases; unmatched bases: 5. The CDR3 is CASSLGDREVEKLFF. Written as DNA, the CDR3 is TGTGCCAGCAGCTTAGGGGACAGGGAGGTAGAAAAACTGTTTTTT.

CDR3 coding DNA: TGTGCCAGCAGCTTTTTGGTGGGAGGGCTTACAGATACGCAGTATTTT. It is translated as CASSFLVGGLTDTQYF. V gene TRBV7-9 combines with J gene TRBJ2-3, with 7 bases fitting TRBD2. Trimming took 3 bases from V and 3 from J; bases not matched to a gene: 9. The CDR3 has 16 residues. From germline, CDR1 is SEHNR and CDR2 FQNEAQ (reference sequence).

V gene TRBV3-1 (or the pseudogene TRBV3-2) combines with J gene TRBJ2-7, with TRBD1 matching over 9 bases. V was clipped by 0 bases and J by 2 bases; unmatched bases: 2. The CDR3 is 15 residues long. The germline V gene encodes CDR1 LGHDT and CDR2 YNNKEL (reference sequence). The CDR3 region is CASSQDRDRAYEQYF. The CDR3 DNA follows: TGTGCCAGCAGCCAAGATAGGGACAGGGCCTACGAGCAGTACTTC.

V usage is TRBV7-9 and J usage is TRBJ2-5; no clear D gene. The V gene's germline CDR1 is SEHNR and CDR2 FQNEAQ (reference sequence). The germline V and J ends were trimmed by 1 base and 4 bases, with 7 bases remaining between them. The CDR3 extends over 13 amino acids. CDR3 residues: CASSLVALETQYF. The DNA of the CDR3 is TGTGCCAGCAGCTTAGTAGCTTTAGAGACCCAGTACTTC.

The CDR3 sequence: CASSYAVTGANVLTF. CDR3 DNA: TGTGCCAGCAGTTACGCCGTTACTGGGGCCAACGTCCTGACTTTC. This chain connects TRBV6-5 to TRBJ2-6; D remains ambiguous. V shed 2 bases and J shed 2 bases, with 7 bases lying between them. This CDR3 is built from 15 residues. Germline loops: CDR1 MNHEY, CDR2 SVGAGI.

The genes are TRBV14 and TRBJ1-2; D call uncertain. The germline gives CDR1 SGHDN, CDR2 FVKESK. The CDR3 runs to 15 residues. Trimming stripped 4 bases from V and 4 bases from J, with 16 bases between. The chain's CDR3 is CASSPRTAVGYGYTF. As DNA, the CDR3 is TGTGCCAGCAGCCCTCGGACGGCAGTCGGCTATGGCTACACCTTC.

This chain connects TRBV5-8 to TRBJ2-3, with 7 bases aligning to TRBD2. Per germline, CDR1 SGHTS and CDR2 YDEGEE. CDR3 length equals 16 residues. V lost 4 bases to trimming and J lost 2 bases; unmatched junction nucleotides: 10. CDR3 DNA sequence: TGTGCCAGCAGCCCGTCGGGGGGACGATACACAGATACGCAGTATTTT. It specifies CASSPSGGRYTDTQYF.

This chain uses TRBV6-6 with TRBJ2-7, with D tentatively TRBD1 (5 bases). There are 12 residues in the CDR3. Deletions cut 6 bases from V and 3 bases from J, with 9 bases between. Germline lookup yields CDR1 MNHNY and CDR2 SVGAGI (reference sequence). CDR3 bases: TGTGCCAGCAGCAGGGAAGGCTACGAGCAGTACTTC. Amino acid sequence: CASSREGYEQYF.

This chain connects TRBV6-2 or TRBV6-3 to TRBJ2-7; 7 bases map to TRBD2. CDR1 and CDR2 (germline): MNHEY, SVGEGT. V was pared by 0 bases and J by 5 bases, with 10 bases of the junction left unmatched. The CDR3 is made up of 16 amino acids. CDR3 in amino acids: CASSYSSGGSENEQYF. The CDR3 DNA is TGTGCCAGCAGTTACTCGAGTGGCGGGAGTGAAAACGAGCAGTACTTC.

The J gene is TRBJ2-5, the V gene TRBV28, with TRBD2 matching over 14 bases. The J segment lost 4 bases and the V segment lost 6 bases, leaving 7 bases of the junction unmatched. Looked up from germline, CDR1 is MDHEN and CDR2 is SYDVKM. The CDR3 is 16 amino acids. The CDR3 loop is CASSRRLAGGRETQYF. The CDR3 nucleotides read TGTGCCAGCAGCCGGAGACTAGCGGGAGGGAGAGAGACCCAGTACTTC.

This sequence joins TRBV3-1 (or the pseudogene TRBV3-2) and TRBJ2-1, with 10 positions matching TRBD2. Germline V gene data show CDR1 as LGHDT and CDR2 as YNNKEL (reference sequence). The CDR3 consists of 18 residues. Trimming took 2 bases from V and 7 from J; bases not matched to a gene: 14. DNA of the CDR3: TGTGCCAGCAGCCAACGACAGGTACCGGGACTAGCGACGAATGAGCAGTTCTTC. Its translation: CASSQRQVPGLATNEQFF.

The chain recombines TRBV18 with TRBJ2-1; D might be TRBD1 or TRBD2, each matching 5 bases. The V end lost 3 bases, the J end lost 0 bases, and 9 bases lay between the germline ends. The CDR3 is 15 amino acids. Germline CDR1 KGHSH, CDR2 LQKENI. The CDR3: CASSPGTSSYNEQFF. The DNA of the CDR3 is TGTGCCAGCTCACCTGGGACGAGCTCCTACAATGAGCAGTTCTTC.

This chain connects TRBV7-2 to TRBJ2-7; D uncertain. Germline V lookup: CDR1 SGHTA, CDR2 FQGNSA. The CDR3 length is 12 residues. Trimming cost V 5 bases and J 0 bases, with 5 bases left between them. The CDR3 sequence is CASSPNSYEQYF. CDR3 bases: TGTGCCAGCAGCCCAAACTCCTACGAGCAGTACTTC.

The chain combines TRBV19 with TRBJ2-7; weak D call: TRBD2 (6 bases). CDR1 is LNHDA and CDR2 is SQIVND in the germline V gene (reference sequence). The CDR3 consists of 17 residues. V lost 2 bases and J 2 bases, leaving 19 bases between the germline ends. The CDR3: CASSINFAGINPYEQYF. In DNA form, the CDR3 reads TGTGCCAGTAGTATAAATTTTGCGGGAATAAACCCCTACGAGCAGTACTTC.

This rearrangement joins TRBV30 to TRBJ1-1; no definite D call. The V end lost 3 bases, the J end lost 0 bases, and 11 bases lay between the germline ends. CDR3 size: 14 residues. Germline values: CDR1 GTSNPN, CDR2 SVGIG (reference sequence). The CDR3 DNA sequence: TGTGCCTGGAGCGCGGAATCACTGAACACTGAAGCTTTCTTT. Translation gives CAWSAESLNTEAFF.

This chain uses TRBV7-2 with TRBJ2-7, with TRBD1 as a possible D gene (5 bases). V was trimmed by 2 bases and J by 3 bases, leaving 14 bases between them. Germline V gives CDR1 SGHTA, CDR2 FQGNSA. The CDR3 runs 15 residues. The CDR3 nucleotides read TGTGCCAGCAGCTTAAATCCGGCAGGGAACTACGAGCAGTACTTC. This gives the protein CASSLNPAGNYEQYF.

This sequence joins TRBV12-3 or TRBV12-4 and TRBJ2-7; no clear D gene. V was shortened by 3 bases and J by 4 bases, with 7 bases between the two germline ends. The CDR3 loop spans 12 amino acids. The CDR3 nucleotides read TGTGCCAGCAGTTTGATGGGGTACGAGCAGTACTTC. Its translation: CASSLMGYEQYF.

The chain is built from TRBV7-9 and TRBJ2-1; 11 nucleotides agree with TRBD1. Trimming removed 3 bases from V and 6 bases from J; junction bases left unmatched: 7. From germline, CDR1 is SEHNR and CDR2 FQNEAQ (reference sequence). The CDR3 extends over 16 amino acids. CDR3 DNA: TGTGCCAGCAGCTTTCCCAGGGGGACAGGGGGCAATGAGCAGTTCTTC. It specifies CASSFPRGTGGNEQFF.

The gene calls are TRBV2 and TRBJ2-1; 9 nucleotides line up with TRBD2. Germline V gives CDR1 SNHLY, CDR2 FYNNEI. The V gene end was trimmed by 7 bases and the J gene end by 5 bases; junction bases not matched to a gene: 12. The CDR3 is 16 residues long. The CDR3 is CASKSPWGGRDNEQFF. CDR3 DNA: TGTGCCAGCAAATCCCCATGGGGCGGGAGGGACAATGAGCAGTTCTTC. The full variable domain, rest sourced from reference TRBV2 and TRBJ2-1, is EPEVTQTPSHQVTQMGQEVILRCVPISNHLYFYWYRQILGQKVEFLVSFYNNEISEKSEIFDDQFSVERPDGSNFTLKIRSTKLEDSAMYFCASKSPWGGRDNEQFFGPGTRLTVL.

The chain is built from TRBV6-5 and TRBJ2-7; 7 nucleotides match TRBD1. The CDR3 is 14 amino acids. J was trimmed by 2 bases and V by 6 bases; bases with no gene match: 7. CDR1 MNHEY and CDR2 SVGAGI come from the germline V gene. CDR3 protein: CASSPGQSPYEQYF. CDR3 coding DNA: TGTGCCAGCAGCCCGGGACAGAGCCCCTACGAGCAGTACTTC.

On this clone itself: A junction boundary mismatches the germline segment, possibly from a read error. V and J are TRBV7-2 and TRBJ1-1; D not resolved. Germline CDR1 and CDR2: SGHTA and FQGNSA. The CDR3 is 10 amino acids. The CDR3 DNA follows: TGTGCCAGCAGCGCACCCCCGGGTCCTTTT. It specifies CASSAPPGPF.

The chain recombines TRBV7-2 with TRBJ2-7, with D tentatively TRBD2 (6 bases). The CDR3 covers 17 residues. Per the germline V gene, CDR1 is SGHTA and CDR2 is FQGNSA. V was pared by 1 base and J by 2 bases, with 18 bases between. CDR3 sequence (DNA): TGTGCCAGCAGCTTAGTTACGGGGGTGGCCGGTACCTACGAGCAGTACTTC. This translates into CASSLVTGVAGTYEQYF.

The V and J genes are TRBV9 and TRBJ2-5; D tentatively fits TRBD1 or TRBD2 (6 bases each). The germline V and J ends were trimmed by 0 bases and 4 bases, with 13 bases remaining between them. Germline V lookup: CDR1 SGDLS, CDR2 YYNGEE. This CDR3 has 15 residues. CDR3: CASSVGGGNRETQYF. The CDR3 nucleotides are TGTGCCAGCAGCGTAGGAGGGGGGAATCGAGAGACCCAGTACTTC.

Only a few counts were recorded for this clone. The chain has TRBV30 and TRBJ1-1, with no clear D. Trimming removed 8 bases at V and 2 bases at J, with 15 bases between. The CDR3 length is 13 residues. Germline V gene data show CDR1 as GTSNPN and CDR2 as SVGIG (reference sequence). CDR3 bases: TGTGCCCGAAGCTGGCAGACTAACACTGAAGCTTTCTTT. Translated: CARSWQTNTEAFF.

This chain connects TRBV3-1 (or the pseudogene TRBV3-2) to TRBJ2-7; 8 bases match TRBD1. V was pared by 4 bases and J by 6 bases, with 8 bases of the junction left unmatched. This CDR3 is 14 amino acids long. Germline CDR1 LGHDT, CDR2 YNNKEL (reference sequence). CDR3 sequence reads: CASSPRFDRGEQYF. CDR3 nucleotides: TGTGCCAGCAGCCCCCGATTCGACAGGGGCGAGCAGTACTTC.

The rearrangement joins TRBV6-5 to TRBJ2-6; no reliable D call. The CDR3 is 14 amino acids. V lost 4 bases, J lost 3 bases, and 7 bases lay in between. Germline V CDR1 and CDR2: MNHEY, SVGAGI. The CDR3 spells CASSFLFGANVLTF. The CDR3 DNA sequence: TGTGCCAGCAGTTTTTTGTTTGGGGCCAACGTCCTGACTTTC.

This clone was seen once. The CDR3 nucleotides read TGCGCCAGCAGCCGAACCCTAACGGGGCTTCTGGGCGAGCAGTACTTC. It codes for CASSRTLTGLLGEQYF. V and J are TRBV4-1 and TRBJ2-7; D could derive from TRBD1 or TRBD2 (5 bases each). V shed 4 bases and J shed 6 bases, with 22 bases lying between them. CDR3 length: 16 residues. Germline V lookup: CDR1 MGHRA, CDR2 YSYEKL.

This clone was detected once. The chain is built from TRBV28 and TRBJ1-6, with 7 bases aligning to TRBD1. Germline loops: CDR1 MDHEN, CDR2 SYDVKM. The CDR3 is 15 amino acids. V lost 6 bases to trimming and J lost 4 bases; unmatched junction nucleotides: 6. The DNA of the CDR3 is TGTGCCAGCAGCGAACAGGGGCGATATAATTCACCCCTCCACTTT. Its protein is CASSEQGRYNSPLHF.

CDR3 amino acids: CASSLSFGSYEQYF. CDR3 nucleotides: TGTGCCAGCAGCTTATCCTTTGGGTCCTACGAGCAGTACTTC. This rearrangement joins TRBV11-1 to TRBJ2-7; D remains unclear. The V end lost 2 bases, the J end lost 1 base, and 9 bases lay between the germline ends. The CDR3 is 14 residues long. CDR1 and CDR2 (germline): SGHAT, FQDESV (reference sequence).